These T cell receptor beta chains were read from a single sample in a study of T cell responses to AZD1222 COVID-19 vaccine. Sequenced by immunoSEQ multiplex PCR; TCRdb stores in-frame clones only, minus some. The sample holds 130,000 to 150,000 clones, more than 85% seen once. The sequenced sample was peripheral blood, obtained after recovery from COVID-19. These receptors were obtained from an adult who had recovered from COVID-19. Each CDR3 is given with its conserved first and last residue. D genes are given only for firm matches. Size values are once, few and many counts, or a class for expanded clones, and some rows have none.

TRBJ1-2 TRBD1 TRBV10-3 . CAISLQGAGGRASYGYTF TGTGCCATCAGCTTACAGGGGGCAGGGGGCCGCGCCTCCTATGGCTACACCTTC
TRBJ1-5 TRBD1 TRBV6-4 . CASTFDGTEEGQPQHF TGTGCCAGCACCTTTGACGGGACAGAGGAGGGTCAGCCCCAGCATTTT
TRBJ1-2 . TRBV28 . CASSFDFDVNGYTF TGTGCCAGCAGTTTTGACTTCGATGTAAATGGCTACACCTTC
TRBJ2-1 TRBD2 TRBV28 . CASSITSDSYNEQFF TGTGCCAGCAGCATAACTAGCGACTCCTACAATGAGCAGTTCTTC
TRBJ2-5 TRBD1 TRBV4-1 . CASSLQGEETQYF TGCGCCAGCAGCTTACAGGGGGAAGAGACCCAGTACTTC
TRBJ2-7 . TRBV2 . CASRADGYEQYF TGTGCCAGCAGGGCGGACGGCTACGAGCAGTACTTC
TRBJ2-3 TRBD2 TRBV28 . CASIGGTNTDTQYF TGTGCCAGCATTGGCGGGACTAACACAGATACGCAGTATTTT
TRBJ1-6 . TRBV19 . CASTSFGASLHF TGTGCCAGTACTTCTTTCGGCGCTTCCCTCCACTTT
TRBJ1-2 . TRBV29-1 once CSVEWGDTYGYTF TGCAGCGTTGAATGGGGGGACACCTATGGCTACACCTTC
TRBJ1-2 TRBD1 TRBV5-1 . CASSPGDRGTDYGYTF TGCGCCAGCAGCCCTGGGGACAGGGGAACGGACTATGGCTACACCTTC
TRBJ2-3 . TRBV28 . CASSQGEGRTDTQYF TGTGCCAGCAGTCAGGGTGAAGGGAGAACAGATACGCAGTATTTT
TRBJ2-7 TRBD2 TRBV28 . CASRGTSDLYEQYF TGTGCCAGCAGGGGGACTAGCGACCTCTACGAGCAGTACTTC
TRBJ1-5 TRBD1 TRBV19 few CASTPDRGNNQPQHF TGTGCCAGTACCCCCGACAGGGGTAACAATCAGCCCCAGCATTTT
TRBJ2-1 . TRBV5-1 . CASSLVVFPDNEQFF TGCGCCAGCAGCTTGGTGGTTTTCCCTGACAATGAGCAGTTCTTC
TRBJ2-2 TRBD2 TRBV4-1 . CASSQRVSGLAGGSNTGELFF TGCGCCAGCAGCCAAAGGGTTTCGGGACTAGCGGGAGGAAGCAACACCGGGGAGCTGTTTTTT
TRBJ2-5 . TRBV6-5 . CASKGGGETQYF TGTGCCAGCAAAGGAGGAGGAGAGACCCAGTACTTC